In this sample, the clone carrying this T cell receptor beta chain turned up a few times. The time point here: newly diagnosed GD, antithyroid drugs for less than 3 months. The TCR library was made from RNA extracted from PBMCs. This specimen comes from a study of regulatory T cells in long-lasting Graves disease. CDR1 is LNHDA and CDR2 is SQIVND in the germline V gene (reference sequence). The CDR3 is made up of 13 amino acids. J lost 11 bases, V lost 5 bases, and 8 bases had no gene match. Construction of TCR beta libraries relied on iRepertoire HTBI primers and on Arm-PCR targeting CDR3 regions. TCRdb recomputed calls from the multiplex PCR reads with MiXCR, one row per CDR3 protein. Of roughly 610,000 distinct CDR3 sequences detected, roughly 15% appear once; the ten largest clones hold about 20%. These data were likewise used in another study, on T cells in Graves' hyperthyroidism and ophthalmopathy. That source adds: It was considered stable Graves' hyperthyroidism when ophthalmopathy did not progress within 18 months.

The starting material was peripheral blood mononuclear cells (PBMCs), obtained at new diagnosis, from a patient treated with antithyroid drugs. This TCR derives from a woman aged 25 to 39 with Graves disease. The chain has TRBV19 and TRBJ1-5; 8 nucleotides align to TRBD1. CDR3 amino acids: CASSPPGGETQHF. In DNA form, the CDR3 reads TGTGCCAGTAGTCCTCCAGGGGGCGAGACCCAGCATTTT.